This T cell receptor (beta chain) was found in a study of blood T cells in healthy people across ages (dated by TCRdb to about 2015). About the full investigation: In model experiments, roughly one uniquely barcoded TCR beta cDNA molecule per two T cells was captured by template switching. Using deep sequencing normalized with unique cDNA molecular identifiers, the study measured how TCR beta repertoire diversity changes with age. The donors were divided into four age groups: young (average around 16 years), middle-aged (almost 40), aged (approximately 64) and long-lived (roughly 82). Donors of different ages were randomly distributed across sequencing lanes to avoid experimental bias. Using the same blood draw, the study looked at two additional independent replicas of 1 million unique cDNA reads for two donors, one aged 18 to 30 and the other aged 80 or older. What the study reported, not specific to this receptor: Estimates of total diversity based on one million sequenced T cells were considered lower bounds and underestimates. Compared with the aged group, the long-lived group had more naive CD4+ T cells, fewer expanded clones and increased TCR diversity, a pattern suggesting age selection. The CMV infection status of donors was not known, potentially confounding age-related changes in expanded clonotypes. Observed TCR beta diversity correlated strongly with the percentage of naive T cells measured by flow cytometry. Observed TCR beta diversity per million T cells fell roughly linearly with age, and a significant reduction was already apparent by age roughly 40. Conclusive comparison of naive and antigen-experienced compartments was prevented by the profiling of bulk unsorted PBMCs.

In its sample, this clonotype was seen many times. What antigen it recognizes has not been identified. The record has no base qualities; no much larger clone is one base away. Preparation of the library involved 5' RACE. Sequencing relied on an Illumina HiSeq 2500. A second PCR of about 7 to 12 cycles was run with a J-beta primer mix and a sample-barcoded 5' primer. Each TCR beta cDNA molecule received a unique molecular identifier from a template-switch 5' adaptor carrying 12 random nucleotides. Each sample yielded at least 2.5 million CDR3-containing paired-end reads. The Mint cDNA synthesis kit, primed by a TRBC-specific oligonucleotide, was used to synthesize first-strand cDNA from all RNA. All cDNA was treated with uracil-DNA glycosylase and then went through a first 18-cycle PCR with the universal primers M1SS and BC2_uni_R. The study's own analysis went as follows. For normalization, 1 million high-quality reads, each with a distinct molecular identifier, were randomly selected from each sample. Instead of being binned into consensus sequences, reads that shared molecular identifiers were thrown out. MiTCR, set to a Q25 quality threshold and the strictest error-elimination algorithm, was used for CDR3 identification, clonotype clustering and error correction. A nonparametric unseen species model with Euler transformation was used to estimate a lower bound on total TCR beta diversity. Through fastp at Q25 and MiXCR, TCRdb rebuilt clones from the public reads, retaining in-frame beta chains. Rows merge per CDR3 protein into single entries with the most common DNA and genes. TCRdb, not the original authors, processed these V and J calls. The sample table records hundreds of thousands of distinct CDR3 sequences; approximately 21% of these occur just once. Approximately 3.6% of the sample rests with the top ten.

The germline V gene (reference sequence) provides CDR1 DFQATT and CDR2 SNEGSKA. Trimming accounts for 5 bases at V and 5 bases at J, while the number of junction bases matched to no gene is 9. Including cysteine and phenylalanine, the CDR3 has 13 amino acids. The only DNA kept is the CDR3, 39 bases in frame from the first base. The approximately 39 donors, aged roughly 6 to 95 years, were systemically healthy Caucasian individuals from Russia. Each donor gave ten milliliters of peripheral blood, collected into EDTA-treated Vacutainer tubes. PBMCs were isolated by Ficoll-Paque density-gradient centrifugation, with at least 6.5 million obtained per sample. Total RNA, at least 5 micrograms per sample, was extracted from PBMCs with Trizol reagent. For every donor, an aliquot of PBMCs went through flow cytometry to measure the percentages of naive CD45RAhigh/CD27high T cells.

Input material: blood. This sequence uses TRBV20-1 and TRBJ2-7; 7 middle bases align to TRBD2. The sequence came from a man between 65 and 80 years old in good health. The DNA sequence reads TGCAGTGCTCAATGGGCGGGAGTCCACGAGCAGTACTTC. Its protein is CSAQWAGVHEQYF.